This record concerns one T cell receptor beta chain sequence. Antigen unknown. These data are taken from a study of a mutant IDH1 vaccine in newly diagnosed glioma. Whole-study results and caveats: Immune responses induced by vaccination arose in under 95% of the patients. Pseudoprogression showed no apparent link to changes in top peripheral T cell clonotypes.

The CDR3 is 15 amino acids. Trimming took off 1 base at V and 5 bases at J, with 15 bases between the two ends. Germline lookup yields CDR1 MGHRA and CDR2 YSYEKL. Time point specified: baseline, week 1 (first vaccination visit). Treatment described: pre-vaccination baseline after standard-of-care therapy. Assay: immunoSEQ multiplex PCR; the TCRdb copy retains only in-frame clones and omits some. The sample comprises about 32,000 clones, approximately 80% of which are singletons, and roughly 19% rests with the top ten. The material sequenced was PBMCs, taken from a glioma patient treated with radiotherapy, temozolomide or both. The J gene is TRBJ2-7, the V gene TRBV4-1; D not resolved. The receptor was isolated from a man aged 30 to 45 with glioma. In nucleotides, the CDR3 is TGCGCCAGCAGCCAAGTGGCCGGGCCCCTCCACGAGCAGTACTTC. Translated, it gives CASSQVAGPLHEQYF.